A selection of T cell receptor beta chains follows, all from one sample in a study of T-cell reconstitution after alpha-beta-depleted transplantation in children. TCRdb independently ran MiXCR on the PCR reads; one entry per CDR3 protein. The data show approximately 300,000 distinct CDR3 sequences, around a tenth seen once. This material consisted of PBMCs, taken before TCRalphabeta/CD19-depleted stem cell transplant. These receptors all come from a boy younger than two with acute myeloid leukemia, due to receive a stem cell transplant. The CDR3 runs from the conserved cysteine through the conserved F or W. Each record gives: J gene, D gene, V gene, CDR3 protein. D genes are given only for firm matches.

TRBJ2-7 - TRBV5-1 CASSLLQGPYEQYF
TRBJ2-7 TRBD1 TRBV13 CASSSRDRGFFYEQYF
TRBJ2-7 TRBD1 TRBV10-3 CAISDPEDRGPHEQYF
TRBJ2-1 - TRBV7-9 CASSFPPRTESSNEQFF
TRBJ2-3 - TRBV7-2 CASSLPGHTDTQYF
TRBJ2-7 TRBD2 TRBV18 CASSPLGLAGYYEQYF
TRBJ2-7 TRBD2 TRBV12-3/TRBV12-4 CASSGPGHKASGDPYEQYF
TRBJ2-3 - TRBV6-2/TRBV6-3 CASSYSNGYTSTDTQYF
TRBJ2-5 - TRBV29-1 CSVAGPTWVETQYF
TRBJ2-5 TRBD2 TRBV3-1 CASSQGGLAGYQETQYF
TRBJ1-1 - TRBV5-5 CASSVAGNHRNTEAFF
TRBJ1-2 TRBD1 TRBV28 CASSSYRGHNYGYTF
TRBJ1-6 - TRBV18 CASSPSYNSPLHF
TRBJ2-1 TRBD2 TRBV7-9 CASSFTGAGVDEQFF
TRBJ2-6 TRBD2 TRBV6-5 CASSPGLAGSSGANVLTF
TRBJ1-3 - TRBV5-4 CASSLQSSGNTIYF
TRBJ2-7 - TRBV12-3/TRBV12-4 CASSFSESSYEQYF
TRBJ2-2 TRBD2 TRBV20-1 CRLAGPNTGELFF
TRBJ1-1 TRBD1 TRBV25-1 CASRAGTVNTEAFF
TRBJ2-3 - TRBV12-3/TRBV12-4 CASSLGFWGRDTQYF
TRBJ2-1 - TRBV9 CASSVGGGGASSYNELFF
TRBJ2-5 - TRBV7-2 CASTRGGETQYF
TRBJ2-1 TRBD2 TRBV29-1 CSAPRRLAGPWNEQFF
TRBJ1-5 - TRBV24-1 CATGPPISNQPQHF
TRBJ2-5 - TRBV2 CASSEIDRGARQETQYF
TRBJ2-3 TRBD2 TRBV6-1 CASSQGLAGVTDTQYF
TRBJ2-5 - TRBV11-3 CASSPQRVETQYF
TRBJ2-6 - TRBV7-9 CASSPFSGANVLTF
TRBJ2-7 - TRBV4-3 CASSQEGGSEQYF
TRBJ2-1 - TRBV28 CASREADYNEQFF
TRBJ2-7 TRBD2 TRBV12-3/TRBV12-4 CASSSPRTSPTYEQYF
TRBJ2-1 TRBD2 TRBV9 CASSEGLGSYNEQFF
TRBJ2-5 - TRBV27 CASSPQGFRETQYF
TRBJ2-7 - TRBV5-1 CASSSNTGPSYEQYF
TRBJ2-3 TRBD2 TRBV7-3 CASSLTGLATDTQYF
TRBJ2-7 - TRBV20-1 CSARGEREIGEQYF
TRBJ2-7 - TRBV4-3 CASSQGTLAYEQYF
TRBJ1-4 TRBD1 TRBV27 CASSLSGTGYEKLFF
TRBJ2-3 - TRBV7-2 CASSLARTNTDTQYF
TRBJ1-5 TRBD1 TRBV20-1 CSASPGTGYSGNQPQHF
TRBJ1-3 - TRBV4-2 CASSIWGSSGNTIYF
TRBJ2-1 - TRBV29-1 CSGGRPYNEQFF